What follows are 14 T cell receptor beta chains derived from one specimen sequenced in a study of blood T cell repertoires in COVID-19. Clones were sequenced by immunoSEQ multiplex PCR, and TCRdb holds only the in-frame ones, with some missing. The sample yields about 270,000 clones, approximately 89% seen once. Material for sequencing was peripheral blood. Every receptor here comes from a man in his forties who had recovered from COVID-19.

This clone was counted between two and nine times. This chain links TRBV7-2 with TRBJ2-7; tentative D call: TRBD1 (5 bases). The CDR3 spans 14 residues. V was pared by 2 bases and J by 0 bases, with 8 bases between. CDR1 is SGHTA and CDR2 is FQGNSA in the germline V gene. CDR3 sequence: CASSLRTPSYEQYF. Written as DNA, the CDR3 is TGTGCCAGCAGCTTAAGGACACCCTCCTACGAGCAGTACTTC.

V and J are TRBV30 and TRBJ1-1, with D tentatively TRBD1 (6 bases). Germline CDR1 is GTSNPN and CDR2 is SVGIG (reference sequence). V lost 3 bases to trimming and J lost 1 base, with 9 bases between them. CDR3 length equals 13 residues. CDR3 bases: TGTGCCTGGAGCTTACAGGGGAACACTGAAGCTTTCTTT. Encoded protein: CAWSLQGNTEAFF.

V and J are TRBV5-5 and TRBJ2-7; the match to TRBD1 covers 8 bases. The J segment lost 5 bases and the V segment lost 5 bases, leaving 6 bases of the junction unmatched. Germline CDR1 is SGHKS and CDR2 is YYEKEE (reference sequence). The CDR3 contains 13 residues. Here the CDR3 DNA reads TGTGCCAGCAGTTATCCGACAGGGGACGAGCAGTACTTC. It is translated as CASSYPTGDEQYF.

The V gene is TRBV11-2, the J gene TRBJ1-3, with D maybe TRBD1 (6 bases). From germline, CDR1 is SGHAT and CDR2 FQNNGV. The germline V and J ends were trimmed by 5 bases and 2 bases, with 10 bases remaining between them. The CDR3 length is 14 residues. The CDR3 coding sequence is TGTGCCAGCAGCGCCAACAGGGCTGGAAACACCATATATTTT. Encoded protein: CASSANRAGNTIYF.

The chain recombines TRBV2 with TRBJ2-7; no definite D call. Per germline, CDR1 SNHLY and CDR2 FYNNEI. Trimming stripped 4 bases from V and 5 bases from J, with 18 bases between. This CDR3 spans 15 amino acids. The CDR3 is CASSGRLELDDEQYF. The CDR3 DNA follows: TGTGCCAGCAGTGGGCGGCTGGAGCTTGATGACGAGCAGTACTTC.

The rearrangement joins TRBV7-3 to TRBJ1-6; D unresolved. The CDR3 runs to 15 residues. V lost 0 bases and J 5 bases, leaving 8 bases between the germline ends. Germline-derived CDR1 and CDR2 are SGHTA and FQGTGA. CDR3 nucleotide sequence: TGTGCCAGCAGCTTAACGCCAGACAATAATTCACCCCTCCACTTT. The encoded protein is CASSLTPDNNSPLHF.

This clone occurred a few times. DNA of the CDR3: TGTGCCAGCAGTTTATCGCGATCGGGGGGCTACACCTTC. Protein sequence: CASSLSRSGGYTF. The chain carries TRBV27 and TRBJ1-2; D remains ambiguous. V dropped 0 bases and J dropped 8 bases, with 10 bases sitting between them. The germline CDR1 and CDR2 sequences are MNHEY and SMNVEV (reference sequence). The CDR3 loop spans 13 amino acids.

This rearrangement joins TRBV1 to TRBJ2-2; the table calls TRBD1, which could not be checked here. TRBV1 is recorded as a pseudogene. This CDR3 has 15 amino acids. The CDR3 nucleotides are TGCACCAGCAGCTTCCGGGACAGGGAAACCGGGGAGCTGTTTTTT. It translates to CTSSFRDRETGELFF.

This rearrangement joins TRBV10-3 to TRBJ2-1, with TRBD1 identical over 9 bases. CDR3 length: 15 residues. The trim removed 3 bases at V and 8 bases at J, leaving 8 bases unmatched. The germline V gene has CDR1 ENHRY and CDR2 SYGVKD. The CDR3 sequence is CAISDVGQGGYEQFF. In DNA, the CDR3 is TGTGCCATCAGTGACGTGGGACAGGGTGGCTATGAGCAGTTCTTC.

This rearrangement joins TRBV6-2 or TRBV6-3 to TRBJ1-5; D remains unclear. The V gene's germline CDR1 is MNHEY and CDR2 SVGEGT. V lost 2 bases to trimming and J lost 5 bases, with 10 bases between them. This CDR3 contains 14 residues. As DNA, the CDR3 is TGTGCCAGCAGTTACGCGTCTAAGTATCAGCCCCAGCATTTT. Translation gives CASSYASKYQPQHF.

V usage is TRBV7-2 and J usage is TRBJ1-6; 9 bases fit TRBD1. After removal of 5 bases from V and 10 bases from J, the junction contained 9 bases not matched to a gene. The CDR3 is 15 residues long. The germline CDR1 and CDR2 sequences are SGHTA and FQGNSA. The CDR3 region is CASSPGDRANSPLHF. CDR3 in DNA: TGTGCCAGCAGCCCTGGGGACAGGGCAAACTCACCCCTCCACTTT.

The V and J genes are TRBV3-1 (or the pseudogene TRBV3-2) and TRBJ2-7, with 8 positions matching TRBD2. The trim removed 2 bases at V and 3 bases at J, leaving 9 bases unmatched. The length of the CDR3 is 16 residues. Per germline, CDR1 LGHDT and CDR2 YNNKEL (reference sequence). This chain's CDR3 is CASSQRGGLARYEQYF. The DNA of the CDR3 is TGTGCCAGCAGCCAACGGGGGGGCCTAGCCCGCTACGAGCAGTACTTC.

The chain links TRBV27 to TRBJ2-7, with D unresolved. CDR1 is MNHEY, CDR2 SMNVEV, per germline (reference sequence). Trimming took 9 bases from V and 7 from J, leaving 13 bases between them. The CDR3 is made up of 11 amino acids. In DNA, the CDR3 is TGTGCCAGTGGTTCGGCGAGGGAGCAGTACTTC. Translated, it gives CASGSAREQYF.

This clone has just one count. The CDR3 is CASSQTGGGSPLHF. Here the CDR3 DNA reads TGTGCCAGCAGCCAGACAGGGGGCGGTTCACCCCTCCACTTT. This chain links TRBV7-2 with TRBJ1-6; 10 nucleotides align to TRBD1. The germline gives CDR1 SGHTA, CDR2 FQGNSA. The CDR3 covers 14 residues. The trim removed 5 bases at V and 9 bases at J, leaving 4 bases unmatched.